The 27 T cell receptor beta chains listed next were all sequenced from one sample in a study of control samples from healthy donors and cancer patients. Only in-frame clones appear in the TCRdb table, and some are missing; sequencing was by immunoSEQ multiplex PCR. Of tens of thousands of clones in the sample, around nine tenths are singletons; the top ten hold roughly 1.6%. Sequences were obtained from PBMCs. The receptors derive from a woman aged 40 to 49 with lung cancer.

The V gene is TRBV3-1 (or the pseudogene TRBV3-2), the J gene TRBJ1-1; D not resolved. V lost 0 bases and J lost 0, with 11 bases in between. Germline V gene lookup returns CDR1 LGHDT and CDR2 YNNKEL (reference sequence). CDR3 length: 16 amino acids. The chain's CDR3 is CASSQDAGRMNTEAFF. Here the CDR3 DNA reads TGTGCCAGCAGCCAAGATGCCGGTCGGATGAACACTGAAGCTTTCTTT.

This clone was observed a handful of times. The rearrangement links TRBV20-1 to TRBJ2-7; D is possibly TRBD1 (6 bases). The V gene lost 6 bases and the J gene lost 6 bases, with 12 bases spanning the gap. This CDR3 is built from 11 residues. Germline V gene lookup returns CDR1 DFQATT and CDR2 SNEGSKA (reference sequence). CDR3 nucleotide sequence: TGCAGTGCCCGGACAGTGGGCGAGCAGTACTTC. Protein sequence: CSARTVGEQYF.

The V and J genes are TRBV27 and TRBJ2-3, with D perhaps matching TRBD1 (6 bases). The CDR3 is made up of 13 amino acids. With 7 bases removed from V and 2 bases from J, the gap between germline ends came to 10 bases. CDR1 MNHEY and CDR2 SMNVEV come from the germline V gene (reference sequence). The chain's CDR3 is CASKDSYTDTQYF. DNA of the CDR3: TGTGCCAGCAAGGACAGCTACACAGATACGCAGTATTTT.

The CDR3 here is CASSLQTPTRTDTQYF. The DNA of the CDR3 is TGTGCCAGCAGCCTTCAAACTCCTACACGGACAGATACGCAGTATTTT. V usage is TRBV11-3 and J usage is TRBJ2-3; D is uncertain. The V gene lost 5 bases and the J gene lost 3 bases, with 18 bases spanning the gap. The germline gives CDR1 SGHNT, CDR2 YENEEA. The CDR3 consists of 16 residues.

As for this clone: Mismatch with germline at one junction end may stem from a read error. V and J are TRBV4-2 and TRBJ1-6; D ambiguous. Per germline, CDR1 LGHNA and CDR2 YNFKEQ. The CDR3 contains 16 residues. The CDR3 sequence is CTSSHQERARNSPLHF. CDR3 bases: TGTACCAGCAGCCATCAAGAACGGGCTCGCAATTCACCCCTCCACTTT.

CDR3 DNA: TGTGCCAGCAGCTTAGAGGGCAGGAGTGGTAACTATGGCTACACCTTC. Its protein product is CASSLEGRSGNYGYTF. The chain employs TRBV11-3 and TRBJ1-2; D uncertain. V dropped 0 bases and J dropped 1 base, with 12 bases sitting between them. This CDR3 is built from 16 residues. Per germline, CDR1 SGHNT and CDR2 YENEEA.

The chain carries TRBV27 and TRBJ1-1; no firm D call. This CDR3 region has 13 residues. V was pared by 5 bases and J by 0 bases, with 7 bases between. The germline V gene encodes CDR1 MNHEY and CDR2 SMNVEV (reference sequence). The CDR3 coding sequence is TGTGCCAGCAGTGAGAGCCTGAACACTGAAGCTTTCTTT. This sequence encodes CASSESLNTEAFF.

The chain recombines TRBV6-5 with TRBJ1-2, with D possibly TRBD1 on 5 matching bases. V lost 11 bases, J lost 8 bases, and 15 bases lay in between. The CDR3 totals 11 residues. The germline CDR1 and CDR2 sequences are MNHEY and SVGAGI. The CDR3 loop is CAGTRAGGYTF. Here the CDR3 DNA reads TGTGCCGGCACCAGGGCAGGAGGCTACACCTTC.

The chain combines TRBV2 with TRBJ1-5; D is unresolved. This CDR3 contains 13 residues. Per germline, CDR1 SNHLY and CDR2 FYNNEI. V lost 7 bases and J lost 4, with 11 bases in between. The CDR3 bases are TGTGCCAGCAACAGCAAGAGAAATCAGCCCCAGCATTTT. Amino acid sequence: CASNSKRNQPQHF. The entire variable domain, with the rest obtained from reference TRBV2 and TRBJ1-5, is as follows: EPEVTQTPSHQVTQMGQEVILRCVPISNHLYFYWYRQILGQKVEFLVSFYNNEISEKSEIFDDQFSVERPDGSNFTLKIRSTKLEDSAMYFCASNSKRNQPQHFGDGTRLSIL.

V gene TRBV30 combines with J gene TRBJ1-5, with 7 nucleotides matching TRBD1. V was clipped by 3 bases and J by 6 bases; unmatched bases: 5. The CDR3 sequence is 13 residues long. Per the germline V gene, CDR1 is GTSNPN and CDR2 is SVGIG (reference sequence). CDR3 nucleotides: TGTGCCTGGAGAAGGGGGCTGGGTCAGCCCCAGCATTTT. Translation: CAWRRGLGQPQHF.

The rearrangement links TRBV3-1 (or the pseudogene TRBV3-2) to TRBJ1-5; no definite D call. The CDR3 is made up of 13 amino acids. Germline V gene lookup returns CDR1 LGHDT and CDR2 YNNKEL (reference sequence). Trimming removed 5 bases from V and 5 bases from J, with 10 bases in between. This chain's CDR3 is CASSLQSDQPQHF. The CDR3 coding sequence is TGTGCCAGCAGCTTACAGTCAGATCAGCCCCAGCATTTT.

J is TRBJ1-1 and V is TRBV11-3; D may be TRBD1 (5 bases). CDR3 length equals 13 residues. Germline V gene data show CDR1 as SGHNT and CDR2 as YENEEA. Deletions cut 3 bases from V and 5 bases from J, with 10 bases between. The CDR3, as DNA: TGTGCCAGCAGCTTCAGGGTAATGACTGAAGCTTTCTTT. Residues: CASSFRVMTEAFF.

This clone showed up just a few times. The gene calls are TRBV5-1 and TRBJ1-1; TRBD1 matches 7 bases. Germline V gene sequence: CDR1 SGHRS, CDR2 YFSETQ. After removal of 0 bases from V and 6 bases from J, the junction contained 2 bases not matched to a gene. The CDR3 sequence is 13 residues long. The CDR3 DNA follows: TGCGCCAGCAGCTTGGGGCAGGGGGCTGAAGCTTTCTTT. It encodes CASSLGQGAEAFF.

This clone was detected once. V gene TRBV7-2 combines with J gene TRBJ1-2; no clear D. This CDR3 contains 16 residues. V was clipped by 7 bases and J by 4 bases, with 22 bases between them. Germline V gives CDR1 SGHTA, CDR2 FQGNSA. The CDR3 here is CASNIEGSRPSYGYTF. In DNA, the CDR3 is TGTGCCAGCAACATAGAGGGCTCCCGACCTTCCTATGGCTACACCTTC.

Here the CDR3 reads CATPGRVWCNQPQHF. For the CDR3, the DNA is TGTGCCACCCCAGGACGGGTCTGGTGCAATCAGCCCCAGCATTTT. This chain uses TRBV24-1 with TRBJ1-5; D is unresolved. CDR3 length equals 15 residues. Trimming took 9 bases from V and 2 from J, leaving 16 bases between them. CDR1 is KGHDR, CDR2 SFDVKD, per germline.

The chain uses TRBV10-1 and TRBJ2-2; D possibly uses TRBD1 or TRBD2 (5 bases each). Trimming took 0 bases from V and 1 from J, leaving 9 bases between them. Germline assignment: CDR1 WNHNN and CDR2 SYGVQD (reference sequence). This CDR3 is 16 amino acids long. This chain's CDR3 is CASSESPGRNTGELFF. DNA for the CDR3: TGCGCCAGCAGTGAGTCGCCGGGACGGAACACCGGGGAGCTGTTTTTT.

This chain links TRBV7-6 with TRBJ2-6; D is undetermined. This CDR3 is 16 amino acids long. Trimming took off 5 bases at V and 4 bases at J, with 15 bases between the two ends. Germline values: CDR1 SGHVS, CDR2 FNYEAQ. CDR3: CASSPTTESGANVLTF. CDR3 DNA sequence: TGTGCCAGCAGCCCGACAACAGAGTCGGGGGCCAACGTCCTGACTTTC.

The CDR3 reads CASSKMTGPGGYTF. For the CDR3, the DNA is TGTGCCAGCAGCAAAATGACAGGGCCGGGTGGCTACACCTTC. The chain is built from TRBV9 and TRBJ1-2, with 7 nucleotides matching TRBD1. The CDR3 is made up of 14 amino acids. The V gene end was trimmed by 4 bases and the J gene end by 7 bases; junction bases not matched to a gene: 10. The V gene's germline CDR1 is SGDLS and CDR2 YYNGEE.

The CDR3 sequence is CATQNRGEFGTEAFF. The CDR3 DNA reads as TGTGCCACCCAGAATAGGGGCGAATTTGGCACTGAAGCTTTCTTT. V and J are TRBV11-2 and TRBJ1-1, with D possibly matching TRBD1 (5 bases). This CDR3 region has 15 residues. CDR1 and CDR2 from the germline V gene are SGHAT and FQNNGV. V was shortened by 10 bases and J by 4 bases, with 22 bases between the two germline ends. The entire variable domain, with the rest obtained from reference TRBV11-2 and TRBJ1-1, is as follows: EAGVAQSPRYKIIEKRQSVAFWCNPISGHATLYWYQQILGQGPKLLIQFQNNGVVDDSQLPKDRFSAERLKGVDSTLKIQPAKLEDSAVYLCATQNRGEFGTEAFFGQGTRLTVV.

V usage is TRBV23-1 and J usage is TRBJ1-3; D unclear. TRBV23-1 is an ORF; its function is uncertain. Trimming pared 7 bases from V and 0 bases from J, leaving 10 bases between. This CDR3 has 14 residues. The CDR3 spells CASKSADSGNTIYF. The CDR3 DNA is TGCGCCAGCAAGTCGGCAGACTCTGGAAACACCATATATTTT.

The rearrangement links TRBV6-6 to TRBJ2-7, with a tentative D call TRBD1 (7 bases). Trimming removed 5 bases at V and 5 bases at J, with 16 bases between. The length of the CDR3 is 14 residues. Germline CDR1 and CDR2: MNHNY and SVGAGI (reference sequence). The CDR3 sequence is CASSPTTGRNEQYF. The CDR3 DNA sequence: TGTGCCAGCAGTCCGACGACAGGGAGGAACGAGCAGTACTTC.

This chain links TRBV6-4 with TRBJ2-1, with D perhaps TRBD2 (6 bases). V was shortened by 0 bases and J by 0 bases, with 6 bases between the two germline ends. The CDR3 has 15 amino acids. Germline values: CDR1 MRHNA, CDR2 SNTAGT. DNA for the CDR3: TGTGCCAGCAGTGACTCTAGCGGCTCCTACAATGAGCAGTTCTTC. Its protein is CASSDSSGSYNEQFF.

The chain links TRBV27 to TRBJ2-7; D may match TRBD1 or TRBD2 (6 bases each). This CDR3 comprises 15 residues. CDR1 is MNHEY and CDR2 is SMNVEV in the germline V gene (reference sequence). V was shortened by 3 bases and J by 3 bases, with 15 bases between the two germline ends. CDR3 amino acids: CASSFQRGAYYEQYF. The CDR3 DNA is TGTGCCAGCAGTTTCCAGAGGGGGGCCTACTACGAGCAGTACTTC.

V is TRBV28 and J is TRBJ2-5, with unresolved D. Germline loops: CDR1 MDHEN, CDR2 SYDVKM. This CDR3 is built from 11 residues. Trimming removed 5 bases from V and 3 bases from J, with 4 bases in between. The chain's CDR3 is CASSIEETQYF. The CDR3 nucleotides read TGTGCCAGCAGTATTGAAGAGACCCAGTACTTC.

The genes are TRBV28 and TRBJ1-5; 9 bases align to TRBD1. With V trimmed by 3 bases and J by 4 bases, 1 base remained unmatched. The CDR3 contains 14 residues. Per germline, CDR1 MDHEN and CDR2 SYDVKM. Here the CDR3 reads CASSLDRGNQPQHF. The CDR3 DNA reads TGTGCCAGCAGTTTGGACAGGGGTAATCAGCCCCAGCATTTT.

The sample holds one count of this clone. V usage is TRBV28 and J usage is TRBJ1-2; weak D call: TRBD1 (5 bases). The CDR3 runs to 14 residues. The ends were cut back, 5 bases at V and 4 bases at J, with 14 bases in the middle. CDR1 MDHEN and CDR2 SYDVKM come from the germline V gene. CDR3 region: CASSLRGDIYGYTF. CDR3 DNA sequence: TGTGCCAGCAGTCTGCGGGGCGACATCTATGGCTACACCTTC.

This sequence joins TRBV3-1 (or the pseudogene TRBV3-2) and TRBJ1-1, with TRBD1 matching 11 bases. This CDR3 has 18 amino acids. Germline CDR1 reads LGHDT; CDR2 reads YNNKEL (reference sequence). V shed 3 bases, J shed 0 bases, and the junction held 9 bases outside the gene matches. The CDR3, as DNA: TGTGCCAGCAGCCACGGACAGGGGGCTGGTTGGGTGAACACTGAAGCTTTCTTT. Its translation is CASSHGQGAGWVNTEAFF.